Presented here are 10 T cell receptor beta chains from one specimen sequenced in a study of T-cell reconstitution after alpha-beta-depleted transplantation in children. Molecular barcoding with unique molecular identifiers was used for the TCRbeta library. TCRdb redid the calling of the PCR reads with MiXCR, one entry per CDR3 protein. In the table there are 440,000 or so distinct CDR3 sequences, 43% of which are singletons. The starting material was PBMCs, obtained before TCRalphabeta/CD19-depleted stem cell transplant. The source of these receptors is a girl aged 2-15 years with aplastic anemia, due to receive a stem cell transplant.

CDR3 bases: TGCGCCAGCCGGACCGACACCGGGGAGCTGTTTTTT. This sequence encodes CASRTDTGELFF. The chain couples TRBV5-1 to TRBJ2-2; D is ambiguous. Trimming took off 7 bases at V and 3 bases at J, with 7 bases between the two ends. The CDR3 is 12 amino acids. Germline CDR1 reads SGHRS; CDR2 reads YFSETQ.

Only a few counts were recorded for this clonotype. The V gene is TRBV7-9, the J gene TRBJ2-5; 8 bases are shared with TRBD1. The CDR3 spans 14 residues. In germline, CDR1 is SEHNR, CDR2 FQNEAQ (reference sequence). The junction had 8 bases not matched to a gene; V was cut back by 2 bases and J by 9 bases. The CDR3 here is CASSLKATGESQYF. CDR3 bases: TGTGCCAGCAGCTTAAAAGCGACAGGGGAGTCCCAGTACTTC.

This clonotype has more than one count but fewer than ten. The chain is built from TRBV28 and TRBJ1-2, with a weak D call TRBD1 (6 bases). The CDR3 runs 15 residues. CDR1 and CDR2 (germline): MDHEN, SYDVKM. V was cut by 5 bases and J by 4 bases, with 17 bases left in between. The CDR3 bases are TGTGCCAGCAGTCACGCGACAGGCAGTAGCTATGGCTACACCTTC. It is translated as CASSHATGSSYGYTF.

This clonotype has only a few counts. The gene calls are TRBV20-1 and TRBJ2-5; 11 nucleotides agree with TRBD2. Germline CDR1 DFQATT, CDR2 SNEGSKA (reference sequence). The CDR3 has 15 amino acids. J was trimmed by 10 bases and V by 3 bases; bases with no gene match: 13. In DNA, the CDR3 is TGCAGTGCTAGGGTGACTAGCGGGGCCCCCCGTAACCAGTACTTC. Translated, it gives CSARVTSGAPRNQYF.

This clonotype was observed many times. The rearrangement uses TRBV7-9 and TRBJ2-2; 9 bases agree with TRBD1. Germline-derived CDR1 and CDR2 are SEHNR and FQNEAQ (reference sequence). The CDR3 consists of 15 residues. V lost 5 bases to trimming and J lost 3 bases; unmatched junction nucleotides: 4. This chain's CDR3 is CASSDRGKDTGELFF. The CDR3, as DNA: TGTGCCAGCAGCGACAGGGGGAAAGACACCGGGGAGCTGTTTTTT.

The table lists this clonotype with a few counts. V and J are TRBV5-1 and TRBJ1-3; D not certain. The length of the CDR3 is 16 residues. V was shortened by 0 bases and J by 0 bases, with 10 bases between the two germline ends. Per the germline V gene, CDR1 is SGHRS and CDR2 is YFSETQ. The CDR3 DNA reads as TGCGCCAGCAGCTTGGCCGGTGGGGTCTCTGGAAACACCATATATTTT. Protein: CASSLAGGVSGNTIYF.

CDR3 in DNA: TGCAGGGGGACAGCAAACTACACTGAAGCTTTCTTT. It yields the protein CRGTANYTEAFF. V and J are TRBV20-1 and TRBJ1-1, with TRBD1 matching over 7 bases. This CDR3 comprises 12 residues. Germline-derived CDR1 and CDR2 are DFQATT and SNEGSKA (reference sequence).

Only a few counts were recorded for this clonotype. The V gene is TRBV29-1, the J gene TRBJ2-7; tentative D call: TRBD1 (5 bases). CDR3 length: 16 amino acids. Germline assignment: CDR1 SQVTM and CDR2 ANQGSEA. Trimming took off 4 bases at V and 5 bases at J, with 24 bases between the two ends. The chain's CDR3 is CSVVGAGANSRNEQYF. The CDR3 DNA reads TGCAGCGTTGTAGGGGCAGGAGCCAACTCACGGAACGAGCAGTACTTC.

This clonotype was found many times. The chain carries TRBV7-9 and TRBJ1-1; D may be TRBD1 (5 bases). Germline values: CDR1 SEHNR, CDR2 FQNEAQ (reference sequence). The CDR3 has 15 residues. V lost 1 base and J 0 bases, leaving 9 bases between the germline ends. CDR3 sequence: CASSLDPGMNTEAFF. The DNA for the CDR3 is TGTGCCAGCAGCTTAGACCCAGGGATGAACACTGAAGCTTTCTTT.

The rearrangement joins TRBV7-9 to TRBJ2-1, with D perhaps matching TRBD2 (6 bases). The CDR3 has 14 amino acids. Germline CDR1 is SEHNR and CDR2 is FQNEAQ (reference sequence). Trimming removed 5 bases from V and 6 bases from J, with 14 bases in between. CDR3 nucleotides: TGTGCCAGCAGCCCGTCCGGGACTCTCAATGAGCAGTTCTTC. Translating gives CASSPSGTLNEQFF.